The 5 T cell receptor beta chains below come from one sample, sequenced in a study of shared clonotypes between healthy human individuals. Clones were sequenced by immunoSEQ multiplex PCR, and TCRdb holds only the in-frame ones, with some missing. The sample contains approximately 2,000,000 clones, just under 95% of which appear only once. Sequencing input: naive CD4+ T cells from PBMCs. Subset reported: CD45RA+ positively selected. These receptors all stem from a man between 18 and 35 years old in good health. Some clones in this sample may be carry-over from other donors' samples.

The count of this clone is one. The rearrangement joins TRBV5-1 to TRBJ2-3; 13 bases are a match to TRBD2. Germline V gives CDR1 SGHRS, CDR2 YFSETQ. The length of the CDR3 is 14 residues. V shed 4 bases and J 10 bases; nucleotides not matched to a gene: 6. The CDR3 protein is CASSPGTSGDAQYF. The CDR3 DNA is TGCGCCAGCAGCCCCGGGACTAGCGGGGATGCGCAGTATTTT.

The V and J genes are TRBV7-2 and TRBJ2-7; D is possibly TRBD2 (5 bases). Trimming removed 6 bases at V and 7 bases at J, with 19 bases between. Per germline, CDR1 SGHTA and CDR2 FQGNSA. The CDR3 is 14 residues long. In DNA, the CDR3 is TGTGCCAGCAGTACTGGACTGAGTTTCGGGGAGCAGTACTTC. Translation gives CASSTGLSFGEQYF.

The chain uses TRBV7-9 and TRBJ2-3; D uncertain. The CDR3 contains 12 residues. Germline V gives CDR1 SEHNR, CDR2 FQNEAQ (reference sequence). The V gene lost 4 bases and the J gene lost 5 bases, with 7 bases spanning the gap. CDR3: CASSSSKDTQYF. The CDR3 DNA is TGTGCCAGCAGCTCCTCAAAAGATACGCAGTATTTT.

This clone was detected a few times. The rearrangement joins TRBV19 to TRBJ1-1; TRBD1 matches at 7 bases. J lost 4 bases, V lost 9 bases, and 11 bases had no gene match. Germline values: CDR1 LNHDA, CDR2 SQIVND (reference sequence). This CDR3 is 14 amino acids long. The CDR3 sequence: CASNLGGSFTEAFF. As DNA, the CDR3 is TGTGCCAGCAACCTAGGGGGCAGTTTCACTGAAGCTTTCTTT.

The chain employs TRBV7-2 and TRBJ2-7, with TRBD2 identical over 7 bases. CDR1 is SGHTA, CDR2 FQGNSA, per germline. The J segment lost 6 bases and the V segment lost 5 bases, leaving 7 bases of the junction unmatched. CDR3 length: 13 residues. The CDR3 spells CASSPGTIGEQYF. The CDR3 nucleotides read TGTGCCAGCAGCCCGGGGACTATTGGCGAGCAGTACTTC.